This T cell receptor (beta chain) was sequenced for a study of shared clonotypes between healthy human individuals. With respect to this clone: Antigen unknown. This specimen includes other DNA sequences encoding the same CDR3.

Notes on the study in general: The authors expected sequencing depth to affect clonotype sharing among donors.

This CDR3 region has 14 residues. V lost 2 bases and J lost 1, with 8 bases in between. From germline, CDR1 is SEHNR and CDR2 FQNEAQ (reference sequence). Terminally differentiated effector memory CD45RA+ cells were left out of the naive CD8 fraction, which was CD45RO-negative and positively selected for CCR7. Generated by immunoSEQ multiplex PCR, the TCRdb table keeps only in-frame clones and is missing some. The sample lists some 2 million clones; about 95% were seen once. This TCR was sampled from a young man in good health. Sequenced input: naive CD8+ T cells sorted from blood. V usage is TRBV7-9 and J usage is TRBJ1-1; D might be TRBD1 (5 bases). CDR3 nucleotides: TGTGCCAGCAGCTTACCGCAGGGGAACACTGAAGCTTTCTTT. As protein: CASSLPQGNTEAFF.